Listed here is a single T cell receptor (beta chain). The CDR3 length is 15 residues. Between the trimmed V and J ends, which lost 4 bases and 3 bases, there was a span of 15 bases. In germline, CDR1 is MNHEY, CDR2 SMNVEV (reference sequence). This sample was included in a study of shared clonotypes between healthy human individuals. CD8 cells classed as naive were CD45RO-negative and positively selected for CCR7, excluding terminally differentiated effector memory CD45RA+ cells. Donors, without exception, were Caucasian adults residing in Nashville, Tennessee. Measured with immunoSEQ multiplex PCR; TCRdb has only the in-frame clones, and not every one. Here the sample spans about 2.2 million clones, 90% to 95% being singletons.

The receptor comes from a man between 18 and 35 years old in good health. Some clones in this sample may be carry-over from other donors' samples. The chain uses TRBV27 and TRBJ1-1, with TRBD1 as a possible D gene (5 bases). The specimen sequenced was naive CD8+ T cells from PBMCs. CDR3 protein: CASSYFGAPDTEAFF. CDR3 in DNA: TGTGCCAGCAGTTATTTTGGGGCCCCAGACACTGAAGCTTTCTTT.